This is a list of T cell receptor beta chains from one sample in a study of OX40 agonist ivuxolimab in advanced cancers. Libraries were prepared by immunoSEQ multiplex PCR; TCRdb keeps only in-frame clonotypes and omits some of them. The sample records about 33,000 clones, roughly 90% being singletons. Specimen: CD4+ or CD8+ T cells sorted from blood, collected in a trial of the OX40 agonist ivuxolimab. The receptor set was obtained from an adult with an advanced solid tumor such as melanoma, head and neck, liver or kidney cancer. The CDR3 runs from the conserved cysteine through the conserved F or W. D genes are given only for firm matches. Expanded clones get a size class; other rows say once, few or many, or leave the size out.

>TRBJ2-2|.|.|TRBV7-9
TGTGCCAGCAGCGTCGGGCTTCGCCCCGGGGAGCTGTTTTTT
CASSVGLRPGELFF
>TRBJ2-1|.|TRBD2|TRBV2
TGTGCCAGCAGTGAATCCCGACTAGCGGGGGCCTCCTACAATGAGCAGTTCTTC
CASSESRLAGASYNEQFF
>TRBJ2-7|.|.|TRBV4-2
TGTGCCACCGCCTCTGATAGGGGAGGCGAGCAGTACTTC
CATASDRGGEQYF
>TRBJ1-6|.|.|TRBV11-2
TGTGCCAGCAGCTTGACACCGTATAATTCACCCCTCCACTTT
CASSLTPYNSPLHF
>TRBJ1-2|.|.|TRBV7-9
TGTGCCAGCAGCTTAGGGGGCTATGGCTACACCTTC
CASSLGGYGYTF
>TRBJ2-7|once|.|TRBV21-1
TGTGCCAGCAGCAAAGAGGTGCAGGGAGAAGGTCCCTCCTACGAGCAGTACTTC
CASSKEVQGEGPSYEQYF
>TRBJ2-5|.|TRBD1|TRBV27
TGTGCCAGCAGACTTACCGGGACAGGGGTAATCGGGAGAGAGACCCAGTACTTC
CASRLTGTGVIGRETQYF
>TRBJ2-1|many|.|TRBV11-3
TGTGCCAGCAGCTTAGAAACCGGCTGGAACAATGAGCAGTTCTTC
CASSLETGWNNEQFF
>TRBJ2-1|.|.|TRBV11-2
TGTGCCAGCAGCTTAGAAGGGGAGCATATCCAGAATGAGCAGTTCTTC
CASSLEGEHIQNEQFF
>TRBJ1-2|.|TRBD1|TRBV19
TGTGCCAGTATGGGACAGGGACCTGGCTACACCTTC
CASMGQGPGYTF
>TRBJ2-7|.|.|TRBV28
TGTGCCAGCAGCAAACCGGATAGCGGACCCTCTGGGGAGCAGTACTTC
CASSKPDSGPSGEQYF
>TRBJ2-5|.|.|TRBV10-3
TGTGCCATCGGACCCGGGGGTTTAAGGCGGGAGACCCAGTACTTC
CAIGPGGLRRETQYF
>TRBJ2-7|.|.|TRBV20-1
TGCAGTGCGTCCAGGTCCTACGAGCAGTACTTC
CSASRSYEQYF
>TRBJ1-1|.|.|TRBV30
TGTGCCTGGAGTGTAATAGGTCCAATCGTTACGAACACTGAAGCTTTCTTT
CAWSVIGPIVTNTEAFF
>TRBJ2-2|once|.|TRBV29-1
TGCAGCGTCTTGAACACCGGGGAGCTGTTTTTT
CSVLNTGELFF
>TRBJ1-1|.|.|TRBV6-5
TGTGCCAGCAGTTACAGGACGAACACTGAAGCTTTCTTT
CASSYRTNTEAFF
>TRBJ2-1|.|TRBD1|TRBV4-1
TGCGCCAGCAGCCTGAAGGGGGCTATCTACAATGAGCAGTTCTTC
CASSLKGAIYNEQFF
>TRBJ2-7|.|TRBD1|TRBV11-2
TGTGCCAGCAGCTTTGGGACAGGACCATCCTACGAGCAGTACTTC
CASSFGTGPSYEQYF
>TRBJ2-1|.|TRBD2|TRBV9
TGTGCCAGCAGCGTAGGGGGGAGGGCCTACAATGAGCAGTTCTTC
CASSVGGRAYNEQFF
>TRBJ1-6|.|.|TRBV19
TGTGCCAGTAGTACCTCGGGATTTATCAATTCACCCCTCCACTTT
CASSTSGFINSPLHF
>TRBJ1-2|.|.|TRBV27
TGTGCCAGCGCCCAACTGAGGGGCGCCGGGGCTTATGGCTACACCTTC
CASAQLRGAGAYGYTF
>TRBJ2-2|.|.|TRBV6-4
TGTGCCAGCAGTGACCCCACATTGAACACCGGGGAGCTGTTTTTT
CASSDPTLNTGELFF
>TRBJ2-7|.|.|TRBV4-2
TGTGCCAGCAGCCAAGGGGGTCATCCCGGATTTATGTACGAGCAGTACTTC
CASSQGGHPGFMYEQYF
>TRBJ2-7|.|.|TRBV1
TGCACCAGCAGCGGCGGGATAGCCTCCTACGAGCAGTACTTC
CTSSGGIASYEQYF
>TRBJ2-3|.|.|TRBV5-6
TGTGCCAGCAGCTTGGGGTCTGATACGCAGTATTTT
CASSLGSDTQYF
>TRBJ2-7|.|TRBD1|TRBV15
TGTGCCACCAGCAGAGGCCGCGGACAGGGCGGGTCCTACGAGCAGTACTTC
CATSRGRGQGGSYEQYF
>TRBJ2-7|few|.|TRBV19
TGTGCCAGTAGCAGGGTTGGCGCAAGCTACGAGCAGTACTTC
CASSRVGASYEQYF
>TRBJ1-5|.|.|TRBV6-5
TGTGCCAGCAGTGCTCGGACGGGGGCACATCAGCCCCAGCATTTT
CASSARTGAHQPQHF
>TRBJ2-1|.|.|TRBV7-9
TGTGCCAGCAGCTTAGCTACCGCCTACAATGAGCAGTTCTTC
CASSLATAYNEQFF
>TRBJ2-1|once|TRBD2|TRBV19
TGTGCCAGTAGTATAGCTCCCGGGACTAGCGGGCCCTACAATGAGCAGTTCTTC
CASSIAPGTSGPYNEQFF
>TRBJ2-7|.|.|TRBV19
TGTGCCAGTAGTATAGGGGGAGACGAGCAGTACTTC
CASSIGGDEQYF
>TRBJ1-4|few|.|TRBV25-1
TGTGCCAGCAGTGTTAACAGGGAAAGAGGAGAAAAACTGTTTTTT
CASSVNRERGEKLFF
>TRBJ2-3|.|TRBD2|TRBV15
TGTGCCACCAGCACCACTAGCGGGAGGGCCCCAGATACGCAGTATTTT
CATSTTSGRAPDTQYF
>TRBJ2-7|once|.|TRBV4-1
TGCGCCAGCAGCCAGTCGGCAACAGGGATGCGGGAGCAGTACTTC
CASSQSATGMREQYF
>TRBJ2-7|.|TRBD2|TRBV4-1
TGCGCCAGCAGGCCCCTAGGGACTAGCGCTTCCTACGAGCAGTACTTC
CASRPLGTSASYEQYF
>TRBJ2-7|.|.|TRBV5-1
TGCGCCAGCAGCTTGGCCTTTTCTGGGAAGTGGGACGAGCAGTACTTC
CASSLAFSGKWDEQYF
>TRBJ2-1|.|.|TRBV29-1
TGCAGCGTCCCTATAGGGACTTGGGAGCAGTTCTTC
CSVPIGTWEQFF
>TRBJ2-4|.|TRBD1|TRBV27
TGTGCCAGCAGTTCCGGGACAGGAAACATTCAGTACTTC
CASSSGTGNIQYF
>TRBJ2-1|.|TRBD1|TRBV10-1
TGCGCCAGCAGTGACCCGGCGACAGGGATTGGTGAGCAGTTCTTC
CASSDPATGIGEQFF
>TRBJ2-7|.|TRBD1|TRBV5-5
TGTGCCAGCAGCCCAACCTCCCGACAGGGCCCGTACGAGCAGTACTTC
CASSPTSRQGPYEQYF
>TRBJ1-3|.|TRBD1|TRBV11-2
TGTGCCAGCAGCGCCCCCCAGGGGGGTCCCTCTGGAAACACCATATATTTT
CASSAPQGGPSGNTIYF
>TRBJ1-1|few|.|TRBV15
TGTGCCACCAGCAGACCCGGCCCGTACACTGAAGCTTTCTTT
CATSRPGPYTEAFF
>TRBJ2-1|.|TRBD1|TRBV18
TGTGCCAGCTCACTGGGACAGGGAATAGGCAATGAGCAGTTCTTC
CASSLGQGIGNEQFF
>TRBJ1-2|.|TRBD1|TRBV4-1
TGCGCCAGCAGCCAACCTACGACAGGGGGCCGCTATGGCTACACCTTC
CASSQPTTGGRYGYTF
>TRBJ2-7|.|.|TRBV9
TGTGCCAGCAGCGACGGCGGCTCCTACGAGCAGTACTTC
CASSDGGSYEQYF
>TRBJ2-7|.|.|TRBV5-5
TGTGCCAGCAGCCTCACTGGGGGTTCGGGGTACGAGCAGTACTTC
CASSLTGGSGYEQYF
>TRBJ1-1|.|.|TRBV20-1
TGCAGGGGGGGTGAAAACACTGAAGCTTTCTTT
CRGGENTEAFF
>TRBJ2-3|.|TRBD2|TRBV6-5
TGTGCCAGCAGCACCCTCCTAGCGGGGCTGGATACGCAGTATTTT
CASSTLLAGLDTQYF
>TRBJ2-7|.|TRBD2|TRBV28
TGTGCCAGCAGTTTCACCCCGCTAGCGGGAGCCTACTACGAGCAGTACTTC
CASSFTPLAGAYYEQYF
>TRBJ1-6|.|.|TRBV11-2
TGTGCCAGCAGCTTAGTATACTCGAATTCACCCCTCCACTTT
CASSLVYSNSPLHF
>TRBJ2-7|.|.|TRBV7-7
TGTGCCAGCAGCGGCCGGGACAAAAAAGGGCAGTACTTC
CASSGRDKKGQYF
>TRBJ2-2|.|.|TRBV6-5
TGTGCCAGCAGTTACTCGGGTATCATGGCCGGGGAGCTGTTTTTT
CASSYSGIMAGELFF
>TRBJ1-2|.|.|TRBV28
TGTGCCAGCAGTTCCGACCTCCTAGCGTGGGACTATGGCTACACCTTC
CASSSDLLAWDYGYTF
>TRBJ2-3|.|.|TRBV9
TGTGCCAGCAGCGCGGCGACAGGTTTTACAGATACGCAGTATTTT
CASSAATGFTDTQYF
>TRBJ1-2|medium-sized|TRBD1|TRBV28
TGTGCCAGCAGTTACCGGGACAGGGCGTTTGGCTACACCTTC
CASSYRDRAFGYTF
>TRBJ1-1|.|.|TRBV23-1
TGCGCCAGCAGTCCTCCAGGGCAGGGACGGTCCGTTGGAAACACTGAAGCTTTCTTT
CASSPPGQGRSVGNTEAFF
>TRBJ2-1|once|.|TRBV7-2
TGTGCCAGCAGCTCCGGGACGGGGGCCAATGAGCAGTTCTTC
CASSSGTGANEQFF
>TRBJ1-2|.|.|TRBV29-1
TGCAGCGTTGTTTCGGTGCAAGCTAACTATGGCTACACCTTC
CSVVSVQANYGYTF